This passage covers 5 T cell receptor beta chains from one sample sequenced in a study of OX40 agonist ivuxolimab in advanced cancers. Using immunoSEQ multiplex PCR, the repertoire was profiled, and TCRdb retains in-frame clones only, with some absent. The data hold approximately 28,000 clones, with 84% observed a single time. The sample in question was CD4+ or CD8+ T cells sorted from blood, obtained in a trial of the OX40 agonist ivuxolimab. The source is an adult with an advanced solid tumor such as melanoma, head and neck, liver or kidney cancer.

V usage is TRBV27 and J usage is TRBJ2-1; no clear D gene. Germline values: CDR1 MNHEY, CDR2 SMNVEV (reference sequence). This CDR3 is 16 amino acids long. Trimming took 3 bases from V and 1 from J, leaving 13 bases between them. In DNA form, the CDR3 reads TGTGCCAGCAGTTTTTCTCCAGCATCGTCCTACAATGAGCAGTTCTTC. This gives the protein CASSFSPASSYNEQFF.

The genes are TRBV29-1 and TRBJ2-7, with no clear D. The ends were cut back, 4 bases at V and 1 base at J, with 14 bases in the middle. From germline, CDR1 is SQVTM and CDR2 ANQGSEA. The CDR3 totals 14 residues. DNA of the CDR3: TGCAGCGTTGTCGACGGAATGGTATCCTACGAGCAGTACTTC. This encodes CSVVDGMVSYEQYF.

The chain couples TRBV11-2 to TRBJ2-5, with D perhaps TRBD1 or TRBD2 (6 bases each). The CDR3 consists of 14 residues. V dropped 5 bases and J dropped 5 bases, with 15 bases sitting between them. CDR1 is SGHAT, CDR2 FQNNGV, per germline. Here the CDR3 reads CASSLMRGAETQYF. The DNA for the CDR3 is TGTGCCAGCAGCCTCATGAGGGGGGCGGAGACCCAGTACTTC.

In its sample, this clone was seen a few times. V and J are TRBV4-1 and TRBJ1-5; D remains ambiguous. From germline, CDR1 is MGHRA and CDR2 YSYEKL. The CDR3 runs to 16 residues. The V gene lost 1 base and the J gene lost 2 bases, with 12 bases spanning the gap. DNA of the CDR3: TGCGCCAGCAGCCAAGTGTGGGGTTGGGGCAATCAGCCCCAGCATTTT. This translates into CASSQVWGWGNQPQHF.

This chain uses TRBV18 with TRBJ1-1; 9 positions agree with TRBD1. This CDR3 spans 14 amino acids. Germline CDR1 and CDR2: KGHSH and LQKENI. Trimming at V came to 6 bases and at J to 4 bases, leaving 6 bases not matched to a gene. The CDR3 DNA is TGTGCCAGCTCTCCGGACAGGGGTAGCACTGAAGCTTTCTTT. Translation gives CASSPDRGSTEAFF.